The 8 T cell receptor beta chains below all came from one sample that was sequenced in a study of shared clonotypes between healthy human individuals. Profiled with immunoSEQ multiplex PCR; TCRdb holds only in-frame clones, not every one. This sample has approximately 980,000 clones, with around 80% found just once. The sequenced sample was memory CD4+ T cells sorted from blood. The subset is: CD45RA-negative fraction. The receptors were sampled from a man younger than 35 in good health.

The V gene is TRBV11-2, the J gene TRBJ1-6; perhaps TRBD1 as D (6 bases). CDR1 is SGHAT, CDR2 FQNNGV, per germline. Trimming left V 4 bases short and J 4 bases short, with 11 bases between. The CDR3 has 15 amino acids. The chain's CDR3 is CASSSKGQYNSPLHF. The CDR3 nucleotides are TGTGCCAGCAGCTCCAAAGGACAGTATAATTCACCCCTCCACTTT.

The chain joins TRBV5-1 to TRBJ2-7, with D tentatively TRBD1 (6 bases). The length of the CDR3 is 15 residues. The germline V and J ends were trimmed by 4 bases and 5 bases, with 19 bases remaining between them. Germline V gene sequence: CDR1 SGHRS, CDR2 YFSETQ. CDR3 in DNA: TGCGCCAGCAGCCGTAATGGACAGCCCCCGAACGAGCAGTACTTC. Translating it yields CASSRNGQPPNEQYF. The full variable domain, in which reference TRBV5-1 and TRBJ2-7 provide the parts outside the CDR3, is KAGVTQTPRYLIKTRGQQVTLSCSPISGHRSVSWYQQTPGQGLQFLFEYFSETQRNKGNFPGRFSGRQFSNSRSEMNVSTLELGDSALYLCASSRNGQPPNEQYFGPGTRLTVT.

This chain joins TRBV18 and TRBJ2-1, with 12 bases matching TRBD2. Germline values: CDR1 KGHSH, CDR2 LQKENI. Trimming took 6 bases from V and 7 from J; bases not matched to a gene: 4. This CDR3 is 14 amino acids long. In DNA form, the CDR3 reads TGTGCCAGCTCCCCTAGCGGGGGGGGAAATGAGCAGTTCTTC. This encodes CASSPSGGGNEQFF. Combining the CDR3 with reference TRBV18 and TRBJ2-1 gives the whole variable domain NAGVMQNPRHLVRRRGQEARLRCSPMKGHSHVYWYRQLPEEGLKFMVYLQKENIIDESGMPKERFSAEFPKEGPSILRIQQVVRGDSAAYFCASSPSGGGNEQFFGPGTRLTVL.

The chain recombines TRBV11-2 with TRBJ2-7, with D possibly being TRBD2 (6 bases). The germline V gene encodes CDR1 SGHAT and CDR2 FQNNGV. Deletions cut 2 bases from V and 8 bases from J, with 10 bases between. The CDR3 consists of 12 residues. CDR3 nucleotides: TGTGCCAGCAGCTTATACGGGAGTCAGCAGTACTTC. It encodes CASSLYGSQQYF.

The chain has TRBV23-1 and TRBJ2-7; 8 bases are a match to TRBD2. TRBV23-1 is an open reading frame whose function is uncertain. V lost 5 bases, J lost 5 bases, and 8 bases stayed unmatched. CDR3 length: 14 amino acids. The CDR3 DNA reads as TGCGCCAGCAGTTCCCGAGCGGGAGTCGACGAGCAGTACTTC. It encodes CASSSRAGVDEQYF.

This rearrangement joins TRBV5-1 to TRBJ2-1; TRBD2 aligns across 12 bases. Germline V gene data show CDR1 as SGHRS and CDR2 as YFSETQ. The ends lost 6 bases at V and 3 bases at J; junction bases unmatched: 1. The CDR3 covers 14 residues. The CDR3 region has the DNA TGCGCCAGCATGACTAGCGGGGGCTACAATGAGCAGTTCTTC. Amino acids: CASMTSGGYNEQFF.

Comments on this clone: The same CDR3 arises from other DNA sequences in this sample as well. V usage is TRBV19 and J usage is TRBJ1-5; 8 bases align to TRBD1. CDR1 is LNHDA, CDR2 SQIVND, per germline (reference sequence). The CDR3 runs 14 residues. V shed 4 bases and J 3 bases; nucleotides not matched to a gene: 2. The chain's CDR3 is CASSTTGANQPQHF. In DNA form, the CDR3 reads TGTGCCAGTAGTACGACAGGGGCCAATCAGCCCCAGCATTTT.

The chain is built from TRBV28 and TRBJ1-1; perhaps TRBD1 as D (5 bases). The CDR3 extends over 15 amino acids. Per the germline V gene, CDR1 is MDHEN and CDR2 is SYDVKM. The V and J ends lost 6 bases and 6 bases respectively, with 20 bases between them. The CDR3 sequence: CASSYSGGTFAEAFF. In DNA, the CDR3 is TGTGCCAGCAGCTACTCAGGAGGGACGTTCGCTGAAGCTTTCTTT.